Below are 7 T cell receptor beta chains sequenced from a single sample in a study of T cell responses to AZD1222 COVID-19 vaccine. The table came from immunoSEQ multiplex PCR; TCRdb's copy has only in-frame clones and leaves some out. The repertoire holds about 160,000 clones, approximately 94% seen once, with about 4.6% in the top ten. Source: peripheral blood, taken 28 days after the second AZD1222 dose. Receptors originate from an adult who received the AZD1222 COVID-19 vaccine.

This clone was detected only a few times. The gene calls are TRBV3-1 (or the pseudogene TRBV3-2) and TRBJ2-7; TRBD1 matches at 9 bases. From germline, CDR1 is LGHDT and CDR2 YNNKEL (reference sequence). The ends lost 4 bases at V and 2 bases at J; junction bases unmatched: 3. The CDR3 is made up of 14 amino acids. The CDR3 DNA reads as TGTGCCAGCAGCCCCGGGACAGGGACCTACGAGCAGTACTTC. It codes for CASSPGTGTYEQYF.

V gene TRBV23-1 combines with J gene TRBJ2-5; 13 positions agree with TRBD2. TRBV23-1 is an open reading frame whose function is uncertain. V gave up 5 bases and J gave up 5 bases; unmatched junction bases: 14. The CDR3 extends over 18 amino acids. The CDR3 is CASSSRQVLTSGRETQYF. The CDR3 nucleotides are TGCGCCAGCAGTTCACGACAAGTTCTGACTAGCGGGAGGGAGACCCAGTACTTC.

CDR3 coding DNA: TGCAGCGTTGAGGGGGGTTTAGGCTACGAGCAGTACTTC. It yields the protein CSVEGGLGYEQYF. The V gene is TRBV29-1, the J gene TRBJ2-7, with TRBD2 as a possible D gene (6 bases). V was clipped by 3 bases and J by 3 bases, with 12 bases between them. CDR1 and CDR2 from the germline V gene are SQVTM and ANQGSEA. The CDR3 has 13 amino acids.

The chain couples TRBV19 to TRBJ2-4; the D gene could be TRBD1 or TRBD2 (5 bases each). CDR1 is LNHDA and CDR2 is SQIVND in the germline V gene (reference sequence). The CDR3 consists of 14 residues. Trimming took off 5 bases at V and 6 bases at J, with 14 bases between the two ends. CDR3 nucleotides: TGTGCCAGTAGTGCCCCCGGGACCTCAAACATTCAGTACTTC. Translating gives CASSAPGTSNIQYF.

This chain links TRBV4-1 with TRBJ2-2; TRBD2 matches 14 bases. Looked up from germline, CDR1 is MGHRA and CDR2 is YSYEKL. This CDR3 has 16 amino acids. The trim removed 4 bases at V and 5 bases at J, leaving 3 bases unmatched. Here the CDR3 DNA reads TGCGCCAGCAGCCTGAGACTAGCGGGAGGGACCGGGGAGCTGTTTTTT. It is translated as CASSLRLAGGTGELFF.

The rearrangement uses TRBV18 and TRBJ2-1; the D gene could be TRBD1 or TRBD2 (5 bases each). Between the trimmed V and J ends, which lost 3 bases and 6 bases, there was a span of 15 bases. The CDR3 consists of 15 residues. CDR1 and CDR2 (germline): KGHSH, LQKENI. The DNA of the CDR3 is TGTGCCAGCTCACCCCCGGGACCCGGGCTCAATGAGCAGTTCTTC. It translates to CASSPPGPGLNEQFF.

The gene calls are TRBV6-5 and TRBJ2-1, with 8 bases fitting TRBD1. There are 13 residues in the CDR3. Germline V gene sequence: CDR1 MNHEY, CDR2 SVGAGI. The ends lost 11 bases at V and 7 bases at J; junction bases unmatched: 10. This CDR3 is CAGQTGEGNEQFF. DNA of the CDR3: TGTGCCGGCCAGACAGGGGAAGGGAATGAGCAGTTCTTC.